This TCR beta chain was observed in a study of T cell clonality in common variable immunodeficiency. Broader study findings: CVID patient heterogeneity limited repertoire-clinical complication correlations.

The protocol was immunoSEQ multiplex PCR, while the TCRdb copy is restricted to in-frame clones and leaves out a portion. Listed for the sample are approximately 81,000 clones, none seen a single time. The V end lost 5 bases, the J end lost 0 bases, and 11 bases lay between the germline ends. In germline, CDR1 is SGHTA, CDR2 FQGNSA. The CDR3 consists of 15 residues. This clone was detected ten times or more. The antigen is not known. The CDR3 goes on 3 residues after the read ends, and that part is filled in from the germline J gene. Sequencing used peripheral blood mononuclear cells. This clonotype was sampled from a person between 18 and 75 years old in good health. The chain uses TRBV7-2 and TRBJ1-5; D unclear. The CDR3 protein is CASSADNFSNQPQHF. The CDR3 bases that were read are TGTGCCAGCAGCGCAGACAATTTTAGCAATCAGCCC.